This T cell receptor beta chain appears in the sequencing data of a study of PD-1 blockade in classical Hodgkin lymphoma. Study-wide results and limits: Those achieving complete response showed baseline diversity like newly diagnosed patients. It was reported that newly diagnosed patients had less baseline TCR diversity than healthy donors. CD4+ TCR diversity, unlike CD8+, rose significantly by C4D1.

Details on this clone: Its matching antigen is unknown.

The V end lost 5 bases, the J end lost 2 bases, and 13 bases lay between the germline ends. The germline V gene has CDR1 SGHAT and CDR2 FQNNGV. This CDR3 contains 14 residues. Sequencing used immunoSEQ multiplex PCR; TCRdb keeps in-frame clones, though not all of them. The table shows more than 15,000 clones, with approximately 83% occurring only once. Time point reported: cycle 4 day 1 (C4D1), after 5 to 7 weeks of nivolumab. There was relapse after autologous stem cell transplantation in every patient, and there was variation in brentuximab vedotin exposure. The study recorded best responses of complete response, partial response or progressive disease.

The sequenced sample was peripheral blood mononuclear cells (PBMCs), obtained before the fourth cycle of nivolumab. The sequence came from a human donor with classical Hodgkin lymphoma. J is TRBJ2-7 and V is TRBV11-2; D may correspond to TRBD1 or TRBD2 (6 bases each). This CDR3 is CASSPSGGPYEQYF. Written as DNA, the CDR3 is TGTGCCAGCAGCCCGAGTGGGGGGCCCTACGAGCAGTACTTC.